Shown below are 20 T cell receptor beta chains from a single sample sequenced in a study of blood T cells in healthy people across ages. A sample-barcoded 5' primer and a J-beta primer mix were used in a second PCR of about 7 to 12 cycles. TCRdb redid the calling of the 5' RACE reads with MiXCR, one entry per CDR3 protein. The sample gives around 800,000 distinct CDR3 sequences, less than 80% of which show up once; roughly 26% is in the top ten. Sequenced material: blood. These receptors were taken from a man aged 25 to 40 in good health.

This chain links TRBV20-1 with TRBJ2-3, with TRBD2 matching 11 bases. V shed 6 bases, J shed 1 base, and the junction held 6 bases outside the gene matches. Germline assignment: CDR1 DFQATT and CDR2 SNEGSKA (reference sequence). This CDR3 is built from 15 residues. CDR3 coding DNA: TGCAGTGCAGCAGGGACTAGCGGTGGCACAGATACGCAGTATTTT. Translating it yields CSAAGTSGGTDTQYF.

The genes are TRBV12-3 or TRBV12-4 and TRBJ2-3; D is perhaps TRBD1 or TRBD2 (5 bases each). Trimming took off 10 bases at V and 4 bases at J, with 18 bases between the two ends. The CDR3 is 14 amino acids. The CDR3: CATSWGTSADTQYF. The CDR3 nucleotides read TGTGCCACATCCTGGGGGACGAGCGCAGATACGCAGTATTTT.

On this clonotype itself: An end of the junction does not agree with germline; a read error may underlie this. The J gene is TRBJ2-5, the V gene TRBV6-1; 9 bases are a match to TRBD1. This CDR3 is 16 amino acids long. Per the germline V gene, CDR1 is MNHNS and CDR2 is SASEGT. The CDR3 loop is CARRDREDVLSETQYF. Here the CDR3 DNA reads TGTGCCCGCAGGGACAGGGAAGATGTTTTGTCGGAGACCCAGTACTTC.

The V call is TRBV6-4, the J call TRBJ2-3; D remains ambiguous. Between the trimmed V and J ends, which lost 3 bases and 2 bases, there was a span of 6 bases. Germline V CDR1 and CDR2: MRHNA, SNTAGT. The CDR3 sequence is 13 residues long. The DNA for the CDR3 is TGTGCCAGCAGTGAATTATTCACAGATACGCAGTATTTT. Translated: CASSELFTDTQYF.

The J gene is TRBJ1-1, the V gene TRBV4-3; 8 nucleotides agree with TRBD1. Trimming at V came to 1 base and at J to 0 bases, leaving 4 bases not matched to a gene. This CDR3 contains 16 residues. Germline V CDR1 and CDR2: LGHNA, YSLEER. In DNA, the CDR3 is TGCGCCAGCAGCCAAGGGCCGGGACAGGTGAACACTGAAGCTTTCTTT. Residues: CASSQGPGQVNTEAFF.

V gene TRBV20-1 combines with J gene TRBJ1-2, with 7 positions matching TRBD1. The V gene's germline CDR1 is DFQATT and CDR2 SNEGSKA (reference sequence). The junction had 6 bases not matched to a gene; V was cut back by 5 bases and J by 6 bases. The CDR3 is 12 amino acids. CDR3 in DNA: TGCAGTGCTCGCAGGGGGAGCGATGGCTACACCTTC. It specifies CSARRGSDGYTF.

This clonotype was observed a few times. The J gene is TRBJ1-2, the V gene TRBV4-2; D gene unclear. The CDR3 spans 15 residues. Germline-derived CDR1 and CDR2 are LGHNA and YNFKEQ. V was pared by 0 bases and J by 5 bases, with 13 bases between. DNA of the CDR3: TGTGCCAGCAGCCAAGAATCTAACAGTCTTTATGGCTACACCTTC. It yields the protein CASSQESNSLYGYTF.

This clonotype was counted a single time. The V call is TRBV5-1, the J call TRBJ2-3; a weak D match, TRBD2 (6 bases). The germline V gene has CDR1 SGHRS and CDR2 YFSETQ. Deletions cut 8 bases from V and 9 bases from J, with 13 bases between. The CDR3 totals 11 residues. CDR3 DNA sequence: TGCGCCAGTACAGGAGGGCCGACGCAGTATTTT. Residues: CASTGGPTQYF.

The chain employs TRBV10-3 and TRBJ2-3; D perhaps matches TRBD2 (6 bases). The ends were cut back, 6 bases at V and 0 bases at J, with 10 bases in the middle. The CDR3 has 14 residues. The germline V gene has CDR1 ENHRY and CDR2 SYGVKD. The CDR3 DNA reads TGTGCCATCAGCGCGGGGACTAGCACAGATACGCAGTATTTT. Protein product: CAISAGTSTDTQYF.

The chain employs TRBV28 and TRBJ2-1; 7 bases map to TRBD2. V shed 5 bases, J shed 0 bases, and the junction held 7 bases outside the gene matches. This CDR3 has 16 residues. CDR1 and CDR2 from the germline V gene are MDHEN and SYDVKM. The CDR3 DNA reads TGTGCCAGCAGTCCCCTAGCTAGCGGCTCCTACAATGAGCAGTTCTTC. It is translated as CASSPLASGSYNEQFF.

The rearrangement uses TRBV5-1 and TRBJ2-5, with D perhaps matching TRBD2 (5 bases). Germline V lookup: CDR1 SGHRS, CDR2 YFSETQ. This CDR3 comprises 15 residues. V lost 0 bases to trimming and J lost 5 bases, with 14 bases between them. The CDR3 DNA is TGCGCCAGCAGCTTGGTGGGAGATTTGGGGGAGACCCAGTACTTC. Its translation is CASSLVGDLGETQYF.

This clonotype was counted only a few times. V gene TRBV6-5 combines with J gene TRBJ1-6, with D perhaps TRBD1 (6 bases). CDR1 MNHEY and CDR2 SVGAGI come from the germline V gene. The CDR3 totals 15 residues. The V end lost 7 bases, the J end lost 10 bases, and 20 bases lay between the germline ends. As DNA, the CDR3 is TGTGCCAGCACCCCTCAGCTTGGGGGGCAGTCACCCCTCCACTTT. It is translated as CASTPQLGGQSPLHF.

As to this clonotype: The junction departs from germline at one end; a sequencing error may be responsible. This chain links TRBV29-1 with TRBJ2-1, with 10 nucleotides matching TRBD1. CDR1 is SQVTM and CDR2 is ANQGSEA in the germline V gene. This CDR3 has 16 amino acids. The CDR3 coding sequence is TGCGGCGTTGAAGGGGGACAGGGGCCCTCCTACAATGAGCAGTTCTTC. This gives the protein CGVEGGQGPSYNEQFF.

The rearrangement joins TRBV27 to TRBJ2-1, with 15 positions matching TRBD2. V lost 7 bases to trimming and J lost 13 bases; unmatched junction nucleotides: 14. Per germline, CDR1 MNHEY and CDR2 SMNVEV (reference sequence). The CDR3 consists of 16 residues. The CDR3: CASTTIGLAGGSTQFF. The CDR3 DNA sequence: TGTGCCAGCACTACCATCGGACTAGCGGGGGGGTCAACCCAGTTCTTC.

The rearrangement joins TRBV20-1 to TRBJ1-6, with 7 bases lining up with TRBD1. CDR1 and CDR2 from the germline V gene are DFQATT and SNEGSKA (reference sequence). The V and J ends lost 0 bases and 7 bases, in that order; junction bases with no gene match: 9. CDR3 length: 16 residues. For the CDR3, the DNA is TGCAGTGCTAGAGATTGGCCAGGGGGGATAAATTCACCCCTCCACTTT. It encodes CSARDWPGGINSPLHF.

The V and J genes are TRBV5-1 and TRBJ2-2; 7 nucleotides agree with TRBD1. From germline, CDR1 is SGHRS and CDR2 YFSETQ. After removal of 5 bases from V and 4 bases from J, the junction contained 8 bases not matched to a gene. The CDR3 has 15 residues. For the CDR3, the DNA is TGCGCCAGCAGTTATAGGGGGCAAAGCACCGGGGAGCTGTTTTTT. It is translated as CASSYRGQSTGELFF.

This clonotype was recorded only once. V is TRBV27 and J is TRBJ2-7; D not certain. Trimming pared 6 bases from V and 6 bases from J, leaving 21 bases between. This CDR3 region has 15 residues. Germline loops: CDR1 MNHEY, CDR2 SMNVEV (reference sequence). For the CDR3, the DNA is TGTGCCAGCAGCAAGACACATAGGTCTACTGGCGAGCAGTACTTC. Its protein is CASSKTHRSTGEQYF.

The genes are TRBV20-1 and TRBJ2-1, with D perhaps matching TRBD1 (5 bases). V was clipped by 6 bases and J by 3 bases, with 15 bases between them. CDR1 and CDR2 (germline): DFQATT, SNEGSKA (reference sequence). This CDR3 comprises 14 residues. The CDR3 spells CSAPSSRDYNEQFF. The CDR3 DNA sequence: TGCAGTGCCCCCTCCAGCAGGGACTACAATGAGCAGTTCTTC.

This clonotype was found once. The chain uses TRBV6-5 and TRBJ1-2; no firm D call. The CDR3 has 15 amino acids. CDR1 is MNHEY and CDR2 is SVGAGI in the germline V gene. The V end was cut by 6 bases, the J end by 2 bases, with 16 bases between. CDR3 nucleotide sequence: TGTGCCAGCAGGGCCTTCGACCTACTCAACTATGGCTACACCTTC. It yields the protein CASRAFDLLNYGYTF.

This clonotype was detected only a few times. The chain links TRBV20-1 to TRBJ2-4; D uncertain. The CDR3 totals 15 residues. Trimming took 0 bases from V and 0 from J, leaving 9 bases between them. Germline values: CDR1 DFQATT, CDR2 SNEGSKA (reference sequence). The CDR3 nucleotides are TGCAGTGCTAGAGATCGGATGGGAGCCAAAAACATTCAGTACTTC. Encoded protein: CSARDRMGAKNIQYF.